There are many counts of the clone carrying this T cell receptor (beta chain). The antigen is unknown. Diagnosis of hyperthyroidism was new in patients aged 18 to 65, and its duration was under 2 months. TCR beta CDR3 regions were amplified from RNA transcripts. First-round RT-PCR targeting the TCR CDR3 was performed with the HTBI primer set. TCRdb itself ran the multiplex PCR reads through MiXCR, one entry per CDR3 protein. The table lists 75,000 to 100,000 distinct CDR3 sequences, about 51% of them singletons. This specimen comes from a study of T cells in Graves' hyperthyroidism and ophthalmopathy. Study outcomes and limitations: Median prediction lead before ophthalmopathy onset was 5.5 to 7 months with the model.

This sequence originates from a woman aged 35 to 49 with Graves' hyperthyroidism. Sequencing input: blood.

Here the CDR3 reads CASSELGFTEAFF. CDR3 nucleotide sequence: TGTGCCAGCAGTGAATTAGGTTTCACTGAAGCTTTCTTT. This chain links TRBV6-1 with TRBJ1-1; no clear D gene. Germline assignment: CDR1 MNHNS and CDR2 SASEGT. The ends were cut back, 2 bases at V and 4 bases at J, with 8 bases in the middle. The CDR3 is made up of 13 amino acids.